This passage covers 12 T cell receptor beta chains from one sample sequenced in a study of T cell repertoires in cytomegalovirus infection. A single record per CDR3 protein comes from TCRdb applying MiXCR to the reads. The sample lists approximately 600,000 distinct CDR3 sequences, roughly 42% seen once, with 48% in the top ten. Their specific antigens are unknown. The sequencing used cultured PBMCs, collected from culture after CMV antigen stimulation. The origin of the receptors is a human donor in good health (CMV status not recorded). Some clones in this sample may be carry-over from other donors' samples.

In its sample, this clonotype was seen a few times. Written as DNA, the CDR3 is TGTGCCAGCAGTTTGGGTAGTTATGTGGACTATGGCTACACCTTC. Translating it yields CASSLGSYVDYGYTF. The chain links TRBV12-3 or TRBV12-4 to TRBJ1-2; D not certain. The CDR3 spans 15 residues. With 3 bases removed from V and 3 bases from J, the gap between germline ends came to 14 bases.

V is TRBV7-2 and J is TRBJ2-5, with 15 bases identical to TRBD2. The CDR3 loop spans 16 amino acids. Germline V gene sequence: CDR1 SGHTA, CDR2 FQGNSA. V lost 5 bases, J lost 5 bases, and 6 bases stayed unmatched. The CDR3 DNA sequence: TGTGCCAGCAGCCAGAGGACTAGCGGGGGGGCCGAGACCCAGTACTTC. It yields the protein CASSQRTSGGAETQYF.

This clonotype was found a few times. The chain is built from TRBV10-3 and TRBJ2-5, with 10 bases lining up with TRBD1. The germline CDR1 and CDR2 sequences are ENHRY and SYGVKD. The CDR3 has 14 amino acids. Trimming took 5 bases from V and 2 from J; bases not matched to a gene: 2. In DNA, the CDR3 is TGTGCCATCAGTCCGGACAGGGGGCAAGAGACCCAGTACTTC. This translates into CAISPDRGQETQYF.

The rearrangement joins TRBV10-3 to TRBJ2-7; 8 positions match TRBD1. The V segment lost 6 bases and the J segment 1 base; nucleotides outside the gene matches: 2. Germline CDR1 ENHRY, CDR2 SYGVKD. The CDR3 has 13 amino acids. CDR3 loop: CAIRTGGSYEQYF. For the CDR3, the DNA is TGTGCCATCAGAACAGGGGGTTCCTACGAGCAGTACTTC.

This clonotype was picked up a small number of times. V is TRBV14 and J is TRBJ2-3; D is undetermined. V shed 3 bases and J shed 0 bases, with 7 bases lying between them. Looked up from germline, CDR1 is SGHDN and CDR2 is FVKESK. This CDR3 is built from 14 residues. CDR3 sequence: CASSHLRSTDTQYF. As DNA, the CDR3 is TGTGCCAGCAGCCATCTAAGGAGCACAGATACGCAGTATTTT.

This clonotype was counted at least ten times. V usage is TRBV7-2 and J usage is TRBJ2-6; D unclear. From germline, CDR1 is SGHTA and CDR2 FQGNSA. This CDR3 has 15 amino acids. Trimming stripped 0 bases from V and 0 bases from J, with 3 bases between. The CDR3 loop is CASSLAVSGANVLTF. CDR3 coding DNA: TGTGCCAGCAGCTTAGCTGTCTCTGGGGCCAACGTCCTGACTTTC. Full variable domain (outside the CDR3, taken from reference TRBV7-2 and TRBJ2-6): GAGVSQSPSNKVTEKGKDVELRCDPISGHTALYWYRQSLGQGLEFLIYFQGNSAPDKSGLPSDRFSAERTGGSVSTLTIQRTQQEDSAVYLCASSLAVSGANVLTFGAGSRLTVL.

This chain connects TRBV6-1 to TRBJ1-2; TRBD1 is a possible D gene (5 bases). The ends were cut back, 7 bases at V and 6 bases at J, with 21 bases in the middle. This CDR3 comprises 15 residues. Germline CDR1 and CDR2: MNHNS and SASEGT. This chain's CDR3 is CASNIIVRESDGYTF. The DNA of the CDR3 is TGTGCCAGCAACATAATAGTCAGGGAGTCGGATGGCTACACCTTC.

This clonotype turned up a few times. The CDR3 here is CASSLSDRYMNTEAFF. CDR3 in DNA: TGTGCCAGCAGCTTAAGTGACAGATACATGAACACTGAAGCTTTCTTT. V and J are TRBV7-6 and TRBJ1-1; D possibly corresponds to TRBD1 (5 bases). The CDR3 is 16 amino acids. Trimming left V 2 bases short and J 0 bases short, with 13 bases between. The V gene's germline CDR1 is SGHVS and CDR2 FNYEAQ.

This clonotype was counted a single time. The chain joins TRBV27 to TRBJ2-7, with 12 bases lining up with TRBD1. The CDR3 sequence is 14 residues long. V trimming: 6 bases; J trimming: 3 bases; junction bases outside the gene matches: 3. The V gene's germline CDR1 is MNHEY and CDR2 SMNVEV (reference sequence). CDR3 in amino acids: CASRGDRGLYEQYF. As DNA, the CDR3 is TGTGCCAGCAGAGGGGACAGGGGGCTCTACGAGCAGTACTTC.

Many counts were recorded for this clonotype. The V gene is TRBV7-8, the J gene TRBJ2-3; D is unresolved. The germline gives CDR1 SGHVS, CDR2 FQNEAQ. The CDR3 sequence is 11 residues long. V was cut by 0 bases and J by 5 bases, with 0 bases left in between. CDR3 sequence: CASSLADTQYF. The CDR3 DNA follows: TGTGCCAGCAGCTTAGCAGATACGCAGTATTTT.

This clonotype was picked up a small number of times. CDR3 region: CASSDLGRYNEQFF. The CDR3, as DNA: TGTGCCAGCAGTGATCTCGGACGGTACAATGAGCAGTTCTTC. The gene calls are TRBV2 and TRBJ2-1; D is unresolved. Germline V gives CDR1 SNHLY, CDR2 FYNNEI. The CDR3 is made up of 14 amino acids. V gave up 3 bases and J gave up 4 bases, with 10 bases separating them.

The genes are TRBV20-1 and TRBJ2-1; D call uncertain. From germline, CDR1 is DFQATT and CDR2 SNEGSKA (reference sequence). This CDR3 is built from 14 residues. The V end was cut by 2 bases, the J end by 2 bases, with 10 bases between. The CDR3 region has the DNA TGCAGTGCTAGACCGGGTGTAACCTACAATGAGCAGTTCTTC. Translation gives CSARPGVTYNEQFF.